These 10 T cell receptor beta chains originate from one sample sequenced in a study of blood T cells in healthy people across ages. PCR was performed a second time for roughly 7 to 11 cycles using a sample-barcoded 5' primer and a J-beta primer mix. One entry per CDR3 protein results from TCRdb running MiXCR on the 5' RACE reads. The sample has about 1,500,000 distinct CDR3 sequences, 28% seen once. Sequencing input: blood. Source of these receptors: a woman aged 30 to 39 in good health.

This clonotype turned up a few times. The gene calls are TRBV30 and TRBJ2-7, with 12 bases identical to TRBD2. This CDR3 region has 13 residues. Trimming took 0 bases from V and 7 from J; bases not matched to a gene: 1. In germline, CDR1 is GTSNPN, CDR2 SVGIG (reference sequence). The CDR3 loop reads CAWSVLAGGEQYF. The CDR3 region has the DNA TGTGCCTGGAGTGTTCTAGCGGGGGGGGAGCAGTACTTC.

This clonotype has at least ten counts. In nucleotides, the CDR3 is TGCAGCGTTGTCGGGGGGGCCTACTACAATGAGCAGTTCTTC. Its protein product is CSVVGGAYYNEQFF. This sequence joins TRBV29-1 and TRBJ2-1; 8 bases are a match to TRBD2. The CDR3 extends over 14 amino acids. From germline, CDR1 is SQVTM and CDR2 ANQGSEA. The ends lost 4 bases at V and 3 bases at J; junction bases unmatched: 5.

The V gene is TRBV6-5, the J gene TRBJ2-1, with TRBD2 identical over 13 bases. Trimming removed 10 bases from V and 6 bases from J; junction bases left unmatched: 6. Germline V gene lookup returns CDR1 MNHEY and CDR2 SVGAGI. The CDR3 runs to 14 residues. CDR3 residues: CAIGTSGRANEQFF. The CDR3 DNA reads as TGTGCCATCGGAACTAGCGGGAGGGCCAATGAGCAGTTCTTC.

This clonotype was counted many times. J is TRBJ2-4 and V is TRBV7-2; D not certain. The ends were cut back, 6 bases at V and 0 bases at J, with 9 bases in the middle. The CDR3 length is 14 residues. CDR1 and CDR2 (germline): SGHTA, FQGNSA. The CDR3 coding sequence is TGTGCCAGCAGTTTTGGAGTAGCCAAAAACATTCAGTACTTC. Its translation: CASSFGVAKNIQYF.

This clonotype was seen ten or more times. Germline and junction disagree at one end, which may indicate a read error. The chain recombines TRBV28 with TRBJ2-4; D uncertain. The germline V gene encodes CDR1 MDHEN and CDR2 SYDVKM. CDR3 size: 13 residues. Here the CDR3 reads CASSLSNPNIQYF. The DNA for the CDR3 is TGTGCCAGCAGCTTATCGAACCCCAACATTCAGTACTTC.

This clonotype has a handful of counts. The gene calls are TRBV30 and TRBJ2-7, with TRBD1 identical over 7 bases. With 3 bases clipped from V and 4 bases from J, the junction kept 12 bases outside the gene matches. This CDR3 contains 15 residues. Germline V gives CDR1 GTSNPN, CDR2 SVGIG (reference sequence). The DNA of the CDR3 is TGTGCCTGGAGGAAAGCGACAGGGCGGAGATACGAGCAGTACTTC. This sequence encodes CAWRKATGRRYEQYF.

This clonotype has just a few counts. The V gene is TRBV7-9, the J gene TRBJ2-1; no definite D call. The end of the DNA fits TRBJ2-7 better, so the J call may be wrong. This CDR3 spans 15 amino acids. From germline, CDR1 is SEHNR and CDR2 FQNEAQ (reference sequence). CDR3 residues: CASSFEDSSYNEQYF. The CDR3 DNA is TGTGCCAGCAGCTTCGAGGATAGCTCCTACAATGAGCAGTACTTC.

This sequence joins TRBV4-3 and TRBJ2-3; D is unresolved. The CDR3 spans 16 residues. Germline CDR1 reads LGHNA; CDR2 reads YSLEER. V gave up 1 base and J gave up 6 bases, with 17 bases separating them. The CDR3 DNA reads TGCGCCAGCAGCCAAGGAGTAAAATCCATCCAGGATACGCAGTATTTT. Its translation is CASSQGVKSIQDTQYF.

V is TRBV28 and J is TRBJ1-1; D call uncertain. The CDR3 has 12 amino acids. Germline CDR1 reads MDHEN; CDR2 reads SYDVKM. The V end lost 6 bases, the J end lost 3 bases, and 8 bases lay between the germline ends. The CDR3, as DNA: TGTGCCAGCAGAACCAGACACACTGAAGCTTTCTTT. Translating gives CASRTRHTEAFF. The whole variable domain, filled in from reference TRBV28 and TRBJ1-1, reads DVKVTQSSRYLVKRTGEKVFLECVQDMDHENMFWYRQDPGLGLRLIYFSYDVKMKEKGDIPEGYSVSREKKERFSLILESASTNQTSMYLCASRTRHTEAFFGQGTRLTVV.

This clonotype was counted between two and nine times. The V call is TRBV5-5, the J call TRBJ2-4; no definite D call. The J call may be mistaken, given a closer DNA end match to TRBJ2-7. The CDR3 has 13 amino acids. Germline loops: CDR1 SGHKS, CDR2 YYEKEE (reference sequence). The CDR3 sequence: CASSFKFSYEQYF. The CDR3 DNA reads TGTGCCAGCAGCTTTAAGTTTTCCTACGAGCAGTACTTC.